Listed here are 12 T cell receptor beta chains from one sample, sequenced in a study of T cells after yellow fever vaccination. TCRdb re-called the 5' RACE reads through MiXCR, storing one row per CDR3 protein. The sample carries 200,000 to 300,000 distinct CDR3 sequences, approximately 3.8% recorded once. The sample consisted of PBMCs, taken 15 days after the yellow fever booster vaccination. These receptors were collected from a young man who received the YFV17D yellow fever vaccine.

This clonotype was seen at least ten times. The J gene is TRBJ2-4, the V gene TRBV12-3 or TRBV12-4; D gene uncertain. V dropped 5 bases and J dropped 1 base, with 15 bases sitting between them. The CDR3 is 16 amino acids. In DNA form, the CDR3 reads TGTGCCAGCAGTCCACCGACCACCCAGGCCAAAAACATTCAGTACTTC. It specifies CASSPPTTQAKNIQYF.

This clonotype was seen repeatedly, ten times or more. The chain has TRBV12-3 or TRBV12-4 and TRBJ2-6; TRBD1 or TRBD2 may be the D gene (5 bases each). V was shortened by 2 bases and J by 4 bases, with 24 bases between the two germline ends. This CDR3 has 20 residues. CDR3 amino acids: CASSLFRALFAGTGANVLTF. The CDR3 coding sequence is TGTGCCAGCAGTTTATTTCGGGCCTTGTTTGCAGGGACCGGGGCCAACGTCCTGACTTTC.

The sample holds many counts of this clonotype. CDR3 nucleotides: TGTGCCAGCAGGACAGGGGCGACGGAGACCCAGTACTTC. Its translation is CASRTGATETQYF. The rearrangement joins TRBV28 to TRBJ2-5; 8 bases match TRBD1. Trimming removed 6 bases from V and 5 bases from J; junction bases left unmatched: 5. Germline V gene data show CDR1 as MDHEN and CDR2 as SYDVKM. The CDR3 is made up of 13 amino acids.

This clonotype showed up many times. The genes are TRBV20-1 and TRBJ1-1; tentative D call: TRBD1 (5 bases). The germline CDR1 and CDR2 sequences are DFQATT and SNEGSKA (reference sequence). The CDR3 spans 16 residues. The ends were cut back, 5 bases at V and 1 base at J, with 20 bases in the middle. CDR3 nucleotides: TGCAGTGCTGCACCCGGGGACCGCCCTACGAACACTGAAGCTTTCTTT. Amino acids: CSAAPGDRPTNTEAFF.

This clonotype was seen many times. The chain has TRBV10-2 and TRBJ2-7; 7 bases agree with TRBD2. CDR3 length: 13 residues. Looked up from germline, CDR1 is WSHSY and CDR2 is SAAADI. J was trimmed by 3 bases and V by 11 bases; bases with no gene match: 10. CDR3 nucleotides: TGCGCCGTCCTCGGAGGGGAGGGCTACGAGCAGTACTTC. Its protein is CAVLGGEGYEQYF.

The chain recombines TRBV5-4 with TRBJ1-2, with TRBD1 identical over 7 bases. The trim removed 2 bases at V and 5 bases at J, leaving 9 bases unmatched. The CDR3 runs to 15 residues. Germline CDR1 SGHNT, CDR2 YYREEE (reference sequence). The CDR3 spells CASSFQSDRIYGYTF. The CDR3 DNA reads TGTGCCAGCAGCTTCCAATCGGACAGGATTTATGGCTACACCTTC.

This clonotype was picked up many times. The chain employs TRBV6-6 and TRBJ2-4; D assignment may be TRBD1 or TRBD2 (5 bases each). The CDR3 covers 14 residues. Germline V gene sequence: CDR1 MNHNY, CDR2 SVGAGI (reference sequence). Trimming took 4 bases from V and 12 from J, leaving 19 bases between them. CDR3 DNA: TGTGCCAGCAGTTCCCTCATTACCGGGGACCGTCAGTACTTC. Translating it yields CASSSLITGDRQYF.

This clonotype has ten or more counts. The chain employs TRBV12-3 or TRBV12-4 and TRBJ1-1, with 8 positions matching TRBD1. The CDR3 has 13 amino acids. With V trimmed by 3 bases and J by 7 bases, 4 bases remained unmatched. The CDR3 sequence is CASSFGQGIEAFF. The CDR3 DNA sequence: TGTGCCAGCAGTTTCGGACAGGGCATTGAAGCTTTCTTT.

In its sample, this clonotype was seen many times. The chain is built from TRBV5-1 and TRBJ1-1, with no clear D. Trimming removed 7 bases at V and 0 bases at J, with 13 bases between. The CDR3 runs to 14 residues. Germline V lookup: CDR1 SGHRS, CDR2 YFSETQ. CDR3 protein: CASPRWRLNTEAFF. The CDR3 DNA sequence: TGCGCCAGCCCCAGATGGCGGCTGAACACTGAAGCTTTCTTT.

This clonotype occurred many times. This rearrangement joins TRBV7-2 to TRBJ2-3, with TRBD2 identical over 9 bases. Trimming at V came to 5 bases and at J to 1 base, leaving 7 bases not matched to a gene. The length of the CDR3 is 16 residues. Germline loops: CDR1 SGHTA, CDR2 FQGNSA. CDR3: CASSIQAGGRTDTQYF. CDR3 bases: TGTGCCAGCAGCATACAAGCGGGGGGTCGCACAGATACGCAGTATTTT.

This clonotype has a handful of counts. This chain links TRBV12-3 or TRBV12-4 with TRBJ1-2; D perhaps matches TRBD1 (6 bases). This CDR3 has 14 amino acids. Trimming pared 8 bases from V and 0 bases from J, leaving 13 bases between. The CDR3 protein is CASGNREANYGYTF. The CDR3 DNA reads TGTGCCAGCGGTAACAGGGAAGCTAACTATGGCTACACCTTC.

The V and J genes are TRBV9 and TRBJ1-5; no clear D gene. This CDR3 has 15 residues. Germline-derived CDR1 and CDR2 are SGDLS and YYNGEE. The V and J ends lost 7 bases and 3 bases respectively, with 17 bases between them. In DNA form, the CDR3 reads TGTGCCAGCGGCCCGGACGGGCAAATCAATCAGCCCCAGCATTTT. Its protein product is CASGPDGQINQPQHF. Full variable domain (missing parts from reference TRBV9 and TRBJ1-5): DSGVTQTPKHLITATGQRVTLRCSPRSGDLSVYWYQQSLDQGLQFLIQYYNGEERAKGNILERFSAQQFPDLHSELNLSSLELGDSALYFCASGPDGQINQPQHFGDGTRLSIL.